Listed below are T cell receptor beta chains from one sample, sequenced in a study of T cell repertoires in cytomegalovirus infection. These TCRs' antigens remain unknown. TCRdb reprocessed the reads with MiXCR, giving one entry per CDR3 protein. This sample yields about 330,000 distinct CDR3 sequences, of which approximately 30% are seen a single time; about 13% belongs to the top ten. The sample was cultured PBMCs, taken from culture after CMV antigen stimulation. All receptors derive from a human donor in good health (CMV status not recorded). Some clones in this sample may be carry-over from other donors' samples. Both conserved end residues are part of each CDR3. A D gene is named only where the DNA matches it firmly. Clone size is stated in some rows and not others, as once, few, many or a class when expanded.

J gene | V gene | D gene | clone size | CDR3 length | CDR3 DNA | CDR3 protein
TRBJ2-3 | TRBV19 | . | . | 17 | TGTGCCAGTAGTATAGCCCCAGGGGCGCGGGGCACAGATACGCAGTATTTT | CASSIAPGARGTDTQYF
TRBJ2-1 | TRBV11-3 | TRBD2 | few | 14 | TGTGCCAGCAGCTTGGCGGGAGCGGCGTATGAGCAGTTCTTC | CASSLAGAAYEQFF
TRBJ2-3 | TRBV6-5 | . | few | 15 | TGTGCCAGCAGTTCGGGATTGGGGGGCACAGATACGCAGTATTTT | CASSSGLGGTDTQYF
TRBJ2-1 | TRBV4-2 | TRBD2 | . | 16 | TGTGCCAGCAGCCAAGCGGAGCGGGACTTGTACAATGAGCAGTTCTTC | CASSQAERDLYNEQFF
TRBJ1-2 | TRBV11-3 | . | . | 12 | TGTGCCAGCAGCAACACGAACTATGGCTACACCTTC | CASSNTNYGYTF
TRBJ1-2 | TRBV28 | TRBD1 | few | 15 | TGTGCCAGCAGTTTTTCTACAGGGGGTAACTATGGCTACACCTTC | CASSFSTGGNYGYTF
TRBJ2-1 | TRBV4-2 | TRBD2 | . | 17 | TGTGCCAGCAGCCAAGAAGAGGCGGCTAGCGGATTCAGTGAGCAGTTCTTC | CASSQEEAASGFSEQFF
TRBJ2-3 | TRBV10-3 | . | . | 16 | TGTGCCACTGGAGGATCCGGGACCACGAGGGCGGATACGCAGTATTTT | CATGGSGTTRADTQYF
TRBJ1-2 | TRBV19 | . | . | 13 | TGTGCCAGTATGGAGCGACCTAACTATGGCTACACCTTC | CASMERPNYGYTF
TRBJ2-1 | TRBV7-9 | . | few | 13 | TGTGCCAGCAGCCCGGTGGCTTTCAATGAGCAGTTCTTC | CASSPVAFNEQFF
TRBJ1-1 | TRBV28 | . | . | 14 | TGTGCCAGCAGCTTGTATTCCTGGAACACTGAAGCTTTCTTT | CASSLYSWNTEAFF
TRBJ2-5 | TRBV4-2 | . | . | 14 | TGTGCCAGCAGCCAAGATGCCCGGGAAGGGACCCAGTACTTC | CASSQDAREGTQYF
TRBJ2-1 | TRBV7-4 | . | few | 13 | TGTGCCAGCAGCTTAGCAGGGACCAATGAGCAGTTCTTC | CASSLAGTNEQFF
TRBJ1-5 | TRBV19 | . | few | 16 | TGTGCCAGTAGTATAGGAGGCTGGGGGAGCAATCAGCCCCAGCATTTT | CASSIGGWGSNQPQHF
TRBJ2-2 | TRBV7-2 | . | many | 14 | TGTGCCAGCAGCCCTCAATTATTCACCGGGGAGCTGTTTTTT | CASSPQLFTGELFF
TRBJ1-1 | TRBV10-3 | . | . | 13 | TGTGCCGTACAGGTTCTGCAGGGCACTGAAGCTTTCTTT | CAVQVLQGTEAFF
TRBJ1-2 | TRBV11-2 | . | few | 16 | TGTGCCAGCAGCTCCGCCCCAGGGTCATCTAACTATGGCTACACCTTC | CASSSAPGSSNYGYTF
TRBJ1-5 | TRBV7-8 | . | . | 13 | TGTGCCAGCAGCTTTGCGAATCGGGCCCCCCAGCATTTT | CASSFANRAPQHF
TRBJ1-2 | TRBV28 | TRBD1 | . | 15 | TGTGCCAGCAGTTACCCTGACAGGGAGCGGTATGGCTACACCTTC | CASSYPDRERYGYTF
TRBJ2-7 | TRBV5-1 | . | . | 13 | TGCGCCAGCAGCACAAACCGCGGCCACGAGCAGTACTTC | CASSTNRGHEQYF
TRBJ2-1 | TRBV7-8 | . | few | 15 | TGTGCCAGCAGCTCTTTCTGGGCAGGTCACAATGAGCAGTTCTTC | CASSSFWAGHNEQFF
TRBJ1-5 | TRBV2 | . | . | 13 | TGTGCCAGCAGTGACGCGGGACACCAGCCCCAGCATTTT | CASSDAGHQPQHF
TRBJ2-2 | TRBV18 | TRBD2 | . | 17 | TGTGCCAGCTCACCACTGGAGGTAGCGGGAGGCACCGGGGAGCTGTTTTTT | CASSPLEVAGGTGELFF
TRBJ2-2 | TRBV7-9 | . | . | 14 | TGTGCCAGCAGCTTAGACCTGAACACCGGGGAGCTGTTTTTT | CASSLDLNTGELFF
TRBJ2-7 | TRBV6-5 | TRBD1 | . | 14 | TGTGCCAGCGGGCCGGGACAGGGGCCAGACGAGCAGTACTTC | CASGPGQGPDEQYF
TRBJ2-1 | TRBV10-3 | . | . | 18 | TGTGCCATCAGTGCGGGCGTTTTCCGGGGACAAGAGAACAATGAGCAGTTCTTC | CAISAGVFRGQENNEQFF
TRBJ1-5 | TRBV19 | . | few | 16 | TGTGCCAGTAGTTTCCCGACAGGTCAATATCATCAGCCCCAGCATTTT | CASSFPTGQYHQPQHF
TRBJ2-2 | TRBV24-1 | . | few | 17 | TGTGCCACCAGTGATACATCCGGGACATCCAACACCGGGGAGCTGTTTTTT | CATSDTSGTSNTGELFF
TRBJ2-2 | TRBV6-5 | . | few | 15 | TGTGCCAGCAGTTACACCGGGACGAACACCGGGGAGCTGTTTTTT | CASSYTGTNTGELFF
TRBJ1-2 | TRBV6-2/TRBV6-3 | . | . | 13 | TGTGCCAGCAGCCTAGCTACTGACTATGGCTACACCTTC | CASSLATDYGYTF
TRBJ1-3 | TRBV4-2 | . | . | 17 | TGTGCCAGCAGCCAAGGTGCCCCTTCCCTCTCGGGGGGCACCATATATTTT | CASSQGAPSLSGGTIYF
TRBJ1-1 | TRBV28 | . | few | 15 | TGTGCCAGCAGGTACTCGGGCCCAAGGGACACTGAAGCTTTCTTT | CASRYSGPRDTEAFF
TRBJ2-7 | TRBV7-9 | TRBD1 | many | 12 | TGTGCCAGCAGCCCTACAGGGGACGAGCAGTACTTC | CASSPTGDEQYF
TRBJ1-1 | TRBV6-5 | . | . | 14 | TGTGCCAGCAGTAACAGAGCGGGGTGGACTGAAGCTTTCTTT | CASSNRAGWTEAFF
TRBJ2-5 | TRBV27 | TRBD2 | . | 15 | TGTGCCAGCAGTACCATACTAGCGGTCCAAGAGACCCAGTACTTC | CASSTILAVQETQYF
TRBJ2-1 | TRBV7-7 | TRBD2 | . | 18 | TGTGCTAGCAGCTACACTAGCGGGAGCCAGAGCTCCTACAATGAGCAGTTCTTC | CASSYTSGSQSSYNEQFF
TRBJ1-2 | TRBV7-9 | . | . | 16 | TGTGCCAGCAGCTTAGTTCTTACCAGAACCGATGGCGTCTACACCTTC | CASSLVLTRTDGVYTF
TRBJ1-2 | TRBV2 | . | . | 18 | TGTGCCAGCCCCTCTCGGACAGCCAGAACACCAGCTAACTATGGCTACACCTTC | CASPSRTARTPANYGYTF
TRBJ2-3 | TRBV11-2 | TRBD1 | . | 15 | TGTGCCAGCAGCCCGAGGACAGGATCCACAGATACGCAGTATTTT | CASSPRTGSTDTQYF
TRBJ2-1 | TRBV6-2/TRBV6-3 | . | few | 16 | TGTGCCAGCAGTTACCGGGGGCCCCAGGGGGGCAATGAGCAGTTCTTC | CASSYRGPQGGNEQFF
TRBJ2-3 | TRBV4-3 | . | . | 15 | TGCGCCAGCAGCCAAGGACCCGTTATCACAGATACGCAGTATTTT | CASSQGPVITDTQYF
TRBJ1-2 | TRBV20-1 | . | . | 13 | TGCAGTGCTCGGTCCAGGGGTTTCGGTGGCTACACCTTC | CSARSRGFGGYTF
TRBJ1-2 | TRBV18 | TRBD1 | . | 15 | TGTGCCAGCTCACCAACGGGGACAGTTAACTATGGCTACACCTTC | CASSPTGTVNYGYTF
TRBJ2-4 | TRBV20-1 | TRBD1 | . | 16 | TGCAGTGCTAGGGGTGGGACAGGTGGAGCCAAAAACATTCAGTACTTC | CSARGGTGGAKNIQYF
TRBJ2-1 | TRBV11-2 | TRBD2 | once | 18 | TGTGCCAGCAGCTTAGGTGGTAGCGGGGGAATGACCTACAATGAGCAGTTCTTC | CASSLGGSGGMTYNEQFF
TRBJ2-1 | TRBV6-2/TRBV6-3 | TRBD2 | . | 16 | TGTGCCAGCAGTTACCAAGGGACTAGCCCCTACAATGAGCAGTTCTTC | CASSYQGTSPYNEQFF
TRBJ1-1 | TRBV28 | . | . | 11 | TGTGCCACAGGGAAGTACACTGAAGCTTTCTTT | CATGKYTEAFF
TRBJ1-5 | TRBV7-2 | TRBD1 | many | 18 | TGTGCCAGCAGCTTAACCTCCCAGGGGGCCTTAGGGGTTCAGCCCCAGCATTTT | CASSLTSQGALGVQPQHF
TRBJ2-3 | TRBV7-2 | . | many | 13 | TGTGCCAGCAGCTTACCGGTCACAGATACGCAGTATTTT | CASSLPVTDTQYF
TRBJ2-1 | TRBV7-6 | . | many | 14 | TGTGCCAGCAGTCGCGGGATGGGTACGAATGAGCAGTTCTTC | CASSRGMGTNEQFF
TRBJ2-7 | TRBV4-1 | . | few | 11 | TGCGCCAGCAGCAAGTCCTACGAGCAGTACTTC | CASSKSYEQYF
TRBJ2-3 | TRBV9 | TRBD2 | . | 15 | TGTGCCAGCAGCGTAGCCAGTGGACTAGCGGATACGCAGTATTTT | CASSVASGLADTQYF
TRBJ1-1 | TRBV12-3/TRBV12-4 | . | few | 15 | TGTGCCAGCAGTAACCCCCCCCGGGGGAACACTGAAGCTTTCTTT | CASSNPPRGNTEAFF